This T cell receptor beta chain was recorded in a study of OX40 agonist ivuxolimab in advanced cancers. The germline gives CDR1 KGHSH, CDR2 LQKENI. V lost 3 bases and J 0 bases, leaving 6 bases between the germline ends. This CDR3 comprises 13 residues. Sequencing used immunoSEQ multiplex PCR; TCRdb keeps in-frame clones, though not all of them. The sample holds about 60,000 clones; around four fifths are singletons and the top ten take approximately 2.5%. Sample: CD4+ or CD8+ T cells sorted from blood, taken in a trial of the OX40 agonist ivuxolimab. This sequence joins TRBV18 and TRBJ2-7; D is possibly TRBD2 (6 bases). The receptor was isolated from an adult with an advanced solid tumor such as melanoma, head and neck, liver or kidney cancer. The DNA of the CDR3 is TGTGCCAGCTCACCGGGACTCTCCTACGAGCAGTACTTC. It codes for CASSPGLSYEQYF.